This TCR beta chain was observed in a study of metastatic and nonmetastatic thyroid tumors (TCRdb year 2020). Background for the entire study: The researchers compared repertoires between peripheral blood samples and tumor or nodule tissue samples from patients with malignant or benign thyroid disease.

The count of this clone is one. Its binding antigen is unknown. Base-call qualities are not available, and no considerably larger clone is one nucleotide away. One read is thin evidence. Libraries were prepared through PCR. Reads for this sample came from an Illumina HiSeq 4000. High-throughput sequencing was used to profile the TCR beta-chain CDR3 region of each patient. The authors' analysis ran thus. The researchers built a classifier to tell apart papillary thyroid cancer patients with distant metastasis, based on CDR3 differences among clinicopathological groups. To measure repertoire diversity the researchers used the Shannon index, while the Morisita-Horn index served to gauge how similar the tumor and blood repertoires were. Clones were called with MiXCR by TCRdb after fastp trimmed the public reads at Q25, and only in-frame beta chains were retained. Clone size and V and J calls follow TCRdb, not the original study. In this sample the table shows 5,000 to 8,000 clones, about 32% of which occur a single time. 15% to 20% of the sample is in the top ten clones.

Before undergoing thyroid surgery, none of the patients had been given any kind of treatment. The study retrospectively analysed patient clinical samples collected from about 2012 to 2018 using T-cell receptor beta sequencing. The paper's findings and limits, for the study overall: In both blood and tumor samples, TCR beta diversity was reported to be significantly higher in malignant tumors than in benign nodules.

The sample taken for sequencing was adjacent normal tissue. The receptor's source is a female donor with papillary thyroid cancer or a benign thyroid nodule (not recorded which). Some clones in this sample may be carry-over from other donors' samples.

The CDR3 reads CSARSPNTEAFF. Read as DNA, the sequence is TGCAGTGCTAGGTCCCCGAACACTGAAGCTTTCTTT. In this chain, TRBV20-1 is recombined with TRBJ1-1, with the D gene uncertain. The V and J ends are trimmed by 3 bases and 1 base, leaving 6 bases between them. The CDR3 measures 12 amino acids from cysteine to phenylalanine. The read is trimmed to its CDR3 DNA, 36 bases read in frame from base 1. CDR1 and CDR2 were assigned from the germline V gene (reference sequence) as DFQATT and SNEGSKA.